Each of the 19 T cell receptor beta chains below was sequenced from the same sample in a study of blood T cell repertoires in COVID-19. Using immunoSEQ multiplex PCR, the repertoire was profiled, and TCRdb retains in-frame clones only, with some absent. The sample carries 200,000 to 300,000 clones, approximately 86% recorded once. Sequencing was performed on peripheral blood. The receptors originated from a woman aged 60-75 years with active or convalescent COVID-19.

Only a few counts were recorded for this clone. V and J are TRBV10-3 and TRBJ2-1; TRBD2 matches 8 bases. Germline CDR1 ENHRY, CDR2 SYGVKD. There are 19 residues in the CDR3. J was trimmed by 4 bases and V by 0 bases; bases with no gene match: 14. In DNA, the CDR3 is TGTGCCATCAGTGAGTCGGATGGAACAAGCGGGGGCGGATACAATGAGCAGTTCTTC. Translated: CAISESDGTSGGGYNEQFF.

This clone appeared a few times. The chain recombines TRBV19 with TRBJ1-5; tentative D call: TRBD1 (6 bases). Trimming cost V 10 bases and J 8 bases, with 21 bases left between them. The germline V gene encodes CDR1 LNHDA and CDR2 SQIVND (reference sequence). The CDR3 extends over 14 amino acids. CDR3 in DNA: TGTGCCACCATCAGCAGAATACAGGGAGAGCCCCAGCATTTT. Residues: CATISRIQGEPQHF.

This clone has more than one count but fewer than ten. This chain connects TRBV7-2 to TRBJ1-2; D call uncertain. Per germline, CDR1 SGHTA and CDR2 FQGNSA. The CDR3 has 12 residues. Trimming took 7 bases from V and 5 from J, leaving 11 bases between them. CDR3 sequence: CASTETEYGYTF. In DNA, the CDR3 is TGTGCCAGCACGGAGACGGAATATGGCTACACCTTC.

This clone was recorded once. This chain connects TRBV27 to TRBJ1-1; tentatively, D is TRBD1 (5 bases). Germline lookup yields CDR1 MNHEY and CDR2 SMNVEV (reference sequence). CDR3 length equals 15 residues. V lost 5 bases and J 5 bases, leaving 18 bases between the germline ends. DNA for the CDR3: TGTGCCAGCAGTCCTCCTCCAGGGTATTGGACTGAAGCTTTCTTT. Protein product: CASSPPPGYWTEAFF.

CDR3 bases: TGTGCCAGCAGCCATCCCGAGTATGCCCCCCTCCACTTT. This encodes CASSHPEYAPLHF. The V call is TRBV3-1 (or the pseudogene TRBV3-2), the J call TRBJ1-6; no firm D call. The V end lost 3 bases, the J end lost 13 bases, and 13 bases lay between the germline ends. The V gene's germline CDR1 is LGHDT and CDR2 YNNKEL (reference sequence). The CDR3 length is 13 residues.

In DNA, the CDR3 is TGTGCCAGCAGCCTTAAATCGGGGGCGAACACCGGGGAGCTGTTTTTT. This codes for CASSLKSGANTGELFF. The chain is built from TRBV5-4 and TRBJ2-2; TRBD2 might be the D (6 bases). Trimming removed 4 bases at V and 0 bases at J, with 13 bases between. Germline CDR1 is SGHNT and CDR2 is YYREEE (reference sequence). The CDR3 has 16 residues.

The chain combines TRBV6-5 with TRBJ2-7; 11 bases line up with TRBD1. Germline V gives CDR1 MNHEY, CDR2 SVGAGI. After removal of 7 bases from V and 4 bases from J, the junction contained 6 bases not matched to a gene. This CDR3 has 14 residues. The CDR3 bases are TGTGCCAGCACTTGGGGACAGGGGGGTTACGAGCAGTACTTC. This codes for CASTWGQGGYEQYF.

This clone was picked up one time. This chain links TRBV28 with TRBJ1-2; D is possibly TRBD1 (5 bases). Looked up from germline, CDR1 is MDHEN and CDR2 is SYDVKM. The CDR3 totals 13 residues. The V gene lost 6 bases and the J gene lost 2 bases, with 10 bases spanning the gap. CDR3 protein: CASRRTPNYGYTF. CDR3 in DNA: TGTGCCAGCAGGCGGACACCAAACTATGGCTACACCTTC.

This chain joins TRBV6-1 and TRBJ2-2; 7 bases line up with TRBD1. Germline CDR1 reads MNHNS; CDR2 reads SASEGT. After removal of 3 bases from V and 6 bases from J, the junction contained 4 bases not matched to a gene. The CDR3 runs 14 residues. The CDR3 here is CASSDLQGPGELFF. DNA for the CDR3: TGTGCCAGCAGTGATTTACAGGGGCCCGGGGAGCTGTTTTTT.

The chain couples TRBV5-6 to TRBJ2-2; TRBD1 is a possible D gene (6 bases). Germline V CDR1 and CDR2: SGHDT, YYEEEE. V lost 4 bases and J lost 5, with 9 bases in between. This CDR3 is built from 13 residues. The CDR3 coding sequence is TGTGCCAGCAGCCCTACAGGGACCGGGGAGCTGTTTTTT. It codes for CASSPTGTGELFF.

The chain recombines TRBV6-5 with TRBJ1-5; tentative D call: TRBD1 (6 bases). Trimming cost V 6 bases and J 5 bases, with 17 bases left between them. This CDR3 is 15 amino acids long. The germline gives CDR1 MNHEY, CDR2 SVGAGI. The CDR3: CASRTKWDTDQPQHF. DNA of the CDR3: TGTGCCAGCAGGACTAAATGGGACACTGATCAGCCCCAGCATTTT.

This chain connects TRBV6-1 to TRBJ1-2; no reliable D call. This CDR3 comprises 16 residues. Germline CDR1 is MNHNS and CDR2 is SASEGT. Trimming stripped 4 bases from V and 0 bases from J, with 15 bases between. The DNA for the CDR3 is TGTGCCAGCAGTGGCGGGCCGACCAAAGCTAACTATGGCTACACCTTC. It codes for CASSGGPTKANYGYTF.

This chain connects TRBV15 to TRBJ2-5, with D maybe TRBD1 (6 bases). This CDR3 is 15 amino acids long. The V end lost 1 base, the J end lost 2 bases, and 11 bases lay between the germline ends. Germline-derived CDR1 and CDR2 are LNHNV and YYDKDF (reference sequence). For the CDR3, the DNA is TGTGCCACCAGCAGAGCTGGACAGCCTCAAGAGACCCAGTACTTC. Its translation is CATSRAGQPQETQYF.

The V and J genes are TRBV5-5 and TRBJ1-1, with 10 bases lining up with TRBD1. Trimming at V came to 3 bases and at J to 5 bases, leaving 4 bases not matched to a gene. Per germline, CDR1 SGHKS and CDR2 YYEKEE (reference sequence). CDR3 size: 14 residues. CDR3 region: CASSSPGQGTEAFF. As DNA, the CDR3 is TGTGCCAGCAGCTCCCCGGGACAGGGGACTGAAGCTTTCTTT.

The chain's CDR3 is CASSLSGGSYNEQFF. CDR3 nucleotides: TGTGCCAGCAGTCTGAGCGGGGGGTCTTACAATGAGCAGTTCTTC. The chain recombines TRBV6-2 or TRBV6-3 with TRBJ2-1, with 9 bases identical to TRBD2. V trimming: 5 bases; J trimming: 4 bases; junction bases outside the gene matches: 6. Germline values: CDR1 MNHEY, CDR2 SVGEGT. The CDR3 consists of 15 residues.

Comment on this clone: Other DNA sequences of this sample code for an identical CDR3. V is TRBV7-2 and J is TRBJ2-7, with 8 bases matching TRBD2. The germline gives CDR1 SGHTA, CDR2 FQGNSA. V trimming: 3 bases; J trimming: 6 bases; junction bases outside the gene matches: 10. The CDR3 has 15 amino acids. The CDR3 sequence is CASSFFYGRASEQYF. In DNA form, the CDR3 reads TGTGCCAGCAGCTTCTTCTACGGGAGGGCCTCCGAGCAGTACTTC.

The J gene is TRBJ2-3, the V gene TRBV18; 10 bases fit TRBD1. The CDR3 runs to 14 residues. The germline V gene encodes CDR1 KGHSH and CDR2 LQKENI. The ends lost 6 bases at V and 6 bases at J; junction bases unmatched: 6. The CDR3 loop is CASSGTGVRDTQYF. The CDR3 coding sequence is TGTGCCAGCTCCGGGACAGGGGTTCGGGATACGCAGTATTTT.

This chain connects TRBV5-1 to TRBJ2-5; 10 positions agree with TRBD2. CDR1 and CDR2 from the germline V gene are SGHRS and YFSETQ. The length of the CDR3 is 18 residues. V shed 0 bases and J 2 bases; nucleotides not matched to a gene: 10. The DNA of the CDR3 is TGCGCCAGCAGCTTGGCCGTTTCGACTAGCGGGCTACAAGAGACCCAGTACTTC. Protein: CASSLAVSTSGLQETQYF.

The V gene is TRBV11-3, the J gene TRBJ2-1, with TRBD1 identical over 7 bases. The CDR3 covers 16 residues. Germline trimming cut 4 bases from V and 5 bases from J; bases unmatched to any gene: 11. Germline V gene lookup returns CDR1 SGHNT and CDR2 YENEEA. The CDR3 sequence: CASSSGQLNLNNEQFF. The DNA for the CDR3 is TGTGCCAGCAGCTCGGGACAGCTTAACTTGAACAATGAGCAGTTCTTC. The whole variable domain, remainder taken from reference TRBV11-3 and TRBJ2-1, is EAGVVQSPRYKIIEKKQPVAFWCNPISGHNTLYWYLQNLGQGPELLIRYENEEAVDDSQLPKDRFSAERLKGVDSTLKIQPAELGDSAVYLCASSSGQLNLNNEQFFGPGTRLTVL.